The 16 T cell receptor beta chains presented below share a single source sample, sequenced in a study of CD8+CD57+ T cells in acquired aplastic anemia. The template for TCR beta VDJ and CDR3 sequence profiling was genomic DNA. TCRdb used MiXCR to reprocess the reads, holding one entry per CDR3 protein. The sample holds fewer than 200,000 distinct CDR3 sequences, roughly 48% seen once. Sample: sorted CD4+, CD8+, or CD8+CD57+ T cells (not recorded which) from PBMCs. Receptors were obtained from a human donor in good health.

The V and J genes are TRBV7-2 and TRBJ2-2; weak D call: TRBD2 (5 bases). Germline CDR1 SGHTA, CDR2 FQGNSA. This CDR3 contains 15 residues. Between the trimmed V and J ends, which lost 1 base and 6 bases, there was a span of 12 bases. The CDR3 is CASSLGLIGAGELFF. DNA for the CDR3: TGTGCCAGCAGCTTAGGACTAATCGGTGCCGGGGAGCTGTTTTTT.

This clonotype was observed a few times. The CDR3 here is CASTLGQGNSPLHF. DNA for the CDR3: TGTGCCAGCACTCTAGGACAGGGAAATTCACCCCTCCACTTT. The rearrangement uses TRBV2 and TRBJ1-6; 8 nucleotides align to TRBD1. This CDR3 is built from 14 residues. Germline V lookup: CDR1 SNHLY, CDR2 FYNNEI. V gave up 7 bases and J gave up 7 bases; unmatched junction bases: 6.

This clonotype came up many times. J is TRBJ2-7 and V is TRBV4-3, with TRBD1 matching over 8 bases. V lost 0 bases and J lost 3; bases outside the gene matches: 7. This CDR3 spans 16 amino acids. Germline V gene sequence: CDR1 LGHNA, CDR2 YSLEER. This chain's CDR3 is CASSQDPRDRLYEQYF. The CDR3, as DNA: TGCGCCAGCAGCCAAGATCCCCGGGACAGGCTCTACGAGCAGTACTTC.

The gene calls are TRBV30 and TRBJ2-7; 9 nucleotides match TRBD1. This CDR3 has 15 residues. The J segment lost 1 base and the V segment lost 3 bases, leaving 7 bases of the junction unmatched. Per the germline V gene, CDR1 is GTSNPN and CDR2 is SVGIG (reference sequence). The CDR3 nucleotides are TGTGCCTGGAGGATCGCGGGACAGGGTTCCTACGAGCAGTACTTC. Its protein is CAWRIAGQGSYEQYF. The full variable domain, its missing parts supplied by reference TRBV30 and TRBJ2-7, is SQTIHQWPATLVQPVGSPLSLECTVEGTSNPNLYWYRQAAGRGLQLLFYSVGIGQISSEVPQNLSASRPQDRQFILSSKKLLLSDSGFYLCAWRIAGQGSYEQYFGPGTRLTVT.

CDR3 sequence reads: CASSPGVGGVPKQYF. The CDR3 bases are TGTGCCAGCAGCCCTGGTGTGGGCGGCGTTCCAAAGCAGTACTTC. The chain links TRBV7-9 to TRBJ2-7; D unclear. The CDR3 loop spans 15 amino acids. The V and J ends lost 5 bases and 8 bases respectively, with 22 bases between them. The germline V gene has CDR1 SEHNR and CDR2 FQNEAQ (reference sequence).

The V call is TRBV2, the J call TRBJ1-1; D gene ambiguous. This CDR3 is built from 14 residues. Trimming left V 3 bases short and J 3 bases short, with 11 bases between. The germline CDR1 and CDR2 sequences are SNHLY and FYNNEI. The CDR3 here is CASSDLFEYTEAFF. The CDR3 nucleotides read TGTGCCAGCAGTGATCTGTTCGAGTACACTGAAGCTTTCTTT. The full variable domain, in which reference TRBV2 and TRBJ1-1 provide the parts outside the CDR3, is EPEVTQTPSHQVTQMGQEVILRCVPISNHLYFYWYRQILGQKVEFLVSFYNNEISEKSEIFDDQFSVERPDGSNFTLKIRSTKLEDSAMYFCASSDLFEYTEAFFGQGTRLTVV.

The V call is TRBV7-3, the J call TRBJ2-6; D not resolved. V was pared by 4 bases and J by 1 base, with 8 bases between. The CDR3 runs to 15 residues. Germline CDR1 SGHTA, CDR2 FQGTGA. CDR3 coding DNA: TGTGCCAGCAGCTCCACGCTTTCTGGGGCCAACGTCCTGACTTTC. Translation: CASSSTLSGANVLTF.

This clonotype was counted many times. This chain joins TRBV11-2 and TRBJ2-7; D remains unclear. CDR1 is SGHAT, CDR2 FQNNGV, per germline. CDR3 length: 15 residues. V lost 2 bases to trimming and J lost 1 base, with 12 bases between them. In DNA form, the CDR3 reads TGTGCCAGCAGCTTAAGCCGGGTCGAGTCCTACGAGCAGTACTTC. This translates into CASSLSRVESYEQYF.

This chain uses TRBV9 with TRBJ1-3; D is undetermined. Deletions cut 3 bases from V and 4 bases from J, with 11 bases between. This CDR3 contains 14 residues. Per the germline V gene, CDR1 is SGDLS and CDR2 is YYNGEE. The CDR3 DNA follows: TGTGCCAGCAGCGATCAAAACGGGGGAAACACCATATATTTT. It translates to CASSDQNGGNTIYF.

The V gene is TRBV29-1, the J gene TRBJ2-2, with D possibly called TRBD1 or TRBD2 (5 bases each). V lost 2 bases and J 2 bases, leaving 12 bases between the germline ends. This CDR3 is 15 amino acids long. Germline CDR1 is SQVTM and CDR2 is ANQGSEA. In nucleotides, the CDR3 is TGCAGCGTTGAACTCGGGACGCTTAACACCGGGGAGCTGTTTTTT. This gives the protein CSVELGTLNTGELFF.

This clonotype was seen a handful of times. The chain couples TRBV27 to TRBJ1-1, with D perhaps TRBD1 (5 bases). Germline V gives CDR1 MNHEY, CDR2 SMNVEV (reference sequence). The CDR3 is made up of 11 amino acids. The V gene lost 7 bases and the J gene lost 4 bases, with 7 bases spanning the gap. CDR3 DNA: TGTGCCAGCAAGAGGGGCACTGAAGCTTTCTTT. Translated: CASKRGTEAFF.

As DNA, the CDR3 is TGTGCCAGCAGTGAAGCACGGGACTCGGCCTTGTTTTTT. This gives the protein CASSEARDSALFF. The genes are TRBV2 and TRBJ2-2; weak D call: TRBD2 (6 bases). This CDR3 spans 13 amino acids. Trimming took 0 bases from V and 15 from J, leaving 14 bases between them. Germline V lookup: CDR1 SNHLY, CDR2 FYNNEI.

This clonotype was picked up one time. A read error is possible here, since a much larger clone lies one base away. The chain couples TRBV7-9 to TRBJ1-2, with a tentative D call TRBD1 (6 bases). Trimming removed 5 bases at V and 7 bases at J, with 20 bases between. From germline, CDR1 is SEHNR and CDR2 FQNEAQ (reference sequence). The CDR3 spans 15 residues. The CDR3 DNA follows: TGTGCCAGCAGCGCTACCCGCAGGGGAGGTGGTGGCTACACCTTC. Its protein is CASSATRRGGGGYTF.

V gene TRBV7-2 combines with J gene TRBJ2-7, with 7 bases lining up with TRBD2. The CDR3 length is 15 residues. In germline, CDR1 is SGHTA, CDR2 FQGNSA. Trimming took 1 base from V and 7 from J; bases not matched to a gene: 10. The CDR3 DNA reads as TGTGCCAGCAGCTTAGGGGTGGGAGGGCCGGATGAGCAGTACTTC. It codes for CASSLGVGGPDEQYF.

In the case of this clonotype: This may arise from a read error, as a much more abundant clone is one base away. The CDR3 end shows no conserved phenylalanine or tryptophan, and so a read error is likely. The J gene is TRBJ2-1, the V gene TRBV5-1; D is ambiguous. Germline V CDR1 and CDR2: SGHRS, YFSETQ. The CDR3 totals 11 residues. V was shortened by 3 bases and J by 8 bases, with 6 bases between the two germline ends. The CDR3 region is CASSSLDEQFL. The DNA of the CDR3 is TGCGCCAGCAGCTCTCTGGATGAGCAGTTCCTC.

This clonotype was picked up many times. The V and J genes are TRBV5-8 and TRBJ2-5; 10 bases map to TRBD1. J was trimmed by 4 bases and V by 4 bases; bases with no gene match: 7. The CDR3 totals 15 residues. Germline V gene data show CDR1 as SGHTS and CDR2 as YDEGEE. The CDR3 sequence: CASSRRDRGRETQYF. The CDR3 coding sequence is TGTGCCAGCAGCCGCCGGGACAGGGGACGAGAGACCCAGTACTTC.